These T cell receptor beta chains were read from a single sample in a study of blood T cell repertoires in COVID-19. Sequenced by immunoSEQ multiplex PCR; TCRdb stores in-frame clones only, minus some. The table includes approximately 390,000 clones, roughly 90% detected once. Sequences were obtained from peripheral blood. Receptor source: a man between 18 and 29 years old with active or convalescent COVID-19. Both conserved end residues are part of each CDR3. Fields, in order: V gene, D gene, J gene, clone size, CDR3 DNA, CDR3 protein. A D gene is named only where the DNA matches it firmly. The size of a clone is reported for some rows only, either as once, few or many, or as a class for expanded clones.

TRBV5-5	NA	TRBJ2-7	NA	TGTGCCAGCAGCTTGACGGCAGGGGTCTACGAGCAGTACTTC	CASSLTAGVYEQYF
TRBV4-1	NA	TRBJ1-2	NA	TGCGCCAGCAGCCAAAACAGGGCCCCTAACTATGGCTACACCTTC	CASSQNRAPNYGYTF
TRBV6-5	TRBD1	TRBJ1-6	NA	TGTGCCAGCAGTACGACAGGGGGCTTTTCACCCCTCCACTTT	CASSTTGGFSPLHF
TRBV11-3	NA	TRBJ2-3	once	TGTGCCAGCAGCTTAGGCAGGCCAACAGATACGCAGTATTTT	CASSLGRPTDTQYF
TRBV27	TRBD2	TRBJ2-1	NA	TGTGCCAGCAGCCTTAGCGGGGGGTCCTACAATGAGCAGTTCTTC	CASSLSGGSYNEQFF
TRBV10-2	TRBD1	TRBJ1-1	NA	TGCGCCAGCAGAGGAGGGGGGACAGGAGAAACAGAAGCTTTCTTT	CASRGGGTGETEAFF
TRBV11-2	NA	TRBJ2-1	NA	TGTGCCAGCAGCCCGTACAATGAGCAGTTCTTC	CASSPYNEQFF
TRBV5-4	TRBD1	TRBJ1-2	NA	TGTGCCAGCAGCCTGGGAGGGGGCGCTGACTATGGCTACACCTTC	CASSLGGGADYGYTF
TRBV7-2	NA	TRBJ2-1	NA	TGTGCCAGCAGCCTATCCGGGACATTAACATCCCCCTACAATGAGCAGTTCTTC	CASSLSGTLTSPYNEQFF
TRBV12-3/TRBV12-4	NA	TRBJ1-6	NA	TGTGCCAGCAGTTCCTACACTACACCCCTCCACTTT	CASSSYTTPLHF
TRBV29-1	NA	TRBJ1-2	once	TGCAGCGCGTACAGGGAGGGAAACTATGGCTACACCTTC	CSAYREGNYGYTF
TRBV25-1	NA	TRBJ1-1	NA	TGTGCCAGCAGTGCCCCCCACACGTCAGGGGCTGAAGCTTTCTTT	CASSAPHTSGAEAFF